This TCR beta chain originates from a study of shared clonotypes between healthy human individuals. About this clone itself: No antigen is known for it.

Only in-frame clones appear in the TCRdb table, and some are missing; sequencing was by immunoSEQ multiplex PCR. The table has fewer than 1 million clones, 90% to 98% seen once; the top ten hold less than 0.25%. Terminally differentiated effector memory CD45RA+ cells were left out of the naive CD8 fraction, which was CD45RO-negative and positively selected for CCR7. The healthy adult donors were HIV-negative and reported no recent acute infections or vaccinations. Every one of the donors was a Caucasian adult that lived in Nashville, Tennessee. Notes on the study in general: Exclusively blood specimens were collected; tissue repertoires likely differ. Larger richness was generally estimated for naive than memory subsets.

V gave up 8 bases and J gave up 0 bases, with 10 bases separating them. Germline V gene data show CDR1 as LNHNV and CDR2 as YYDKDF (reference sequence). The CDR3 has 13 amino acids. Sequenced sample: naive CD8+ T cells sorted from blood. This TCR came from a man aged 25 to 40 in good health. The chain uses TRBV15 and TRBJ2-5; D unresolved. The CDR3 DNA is TGTGCCACCTCCAACTCACACCAAGAGACCCAGTACTTC. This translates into CATSNSHQETQYF.